Sequencing of this TCR beta chain was carried out in a study of post-analysis software for immune sequencing data. Every TCR beta cDNA library bore unique molecular identifiers. TCRdb used MiXCR to reprocess the PCR reads, holding one entry per CDR3 protein. The sample yields roughly 730,000 distinct CDR3 sequences, 25% to 30% seen once. For this clonotype: The antigen remains undetermined.

The CDR3 length is 15 residues. Between the trimmed V and J ends, which lost 2 bases and 6 bases, there was a span of 14 bases. The V gene's germline CDR1 is MNHEY and CDR2 SVGAGI. Study findings and constraints: In patients, TRBV5-6, TRBV5-1 and TRBV20-1 belonged to five TRBV segments found more frequently than in controls.

The rearrangement links TRBV6-5 to TRBJ2-1; possible D gene TRBD1, 6 bases. This clonotype originated in a girl between 5 and 17 years old with multiple sclerosis. The sequenced sample was blood. In DNA, the CDR3 is TGTGCCAGCAGTTACGGGGGCTGGGCCGTCAATGAGCAGTTCTTC. Translated: CASSYGGWAVNEQFF.